These T cell receptor beta chains were read from a single sample in a study of graft-versus-host responses after intestinal transplantation. The method was immunoSEQ multiplex PCR; TCRdb's version includes in-frame clones alone and lacks a portion of them. Among some 15,000 clones listed, 70% to 85% were seen once. The sequenced sample was ileum tissue, obtained 17 days after transplant. The receptors were gathered from a human patient who received an intestinal transplant, so some T cells may come from the graft donor. Each CDR3 is given with its conserved first and last residue. The D gene is left open where the match is weak. Some rows mark clone size as missing; the rest say once, few, many or name a class of expanded clone.

clone size	V gene	J gene	D gene	CDR3 length	CDR3 DNA	CDR3 protein
NA	TRBV18	TRBJ2-3	TRBD1	20	TGTGCCAGCTCACCGTACAGGGGACATTCGAGTTTTCGGGGCACAGATACGCAGTATTTT	CASSPYRGHSSFRGTDTQYF
NA	TRBV4-1	TRBJ1-5	TRBD1	16	TGCGCCAGCAGCCAGAGCGGACAGGGAGGGAATCAGCCCCAGCATTTT	CASSQSGQGGNQPQHF
few	TRBV11-2	TRBJ2-1	NA	13	TGTGCCAGCAGCTTAATGGGGGTTGGTGAGCAGTTCTTC	CASSLMGVGEQFF
once	TRBV5-4	TRBJ2-7	TRBD1	14	TGTGCCAGCAGCCAACGACAGGGTTTCCACGAGCAGTACTTC	CASSQRQGFHEQYF
NA	TRBV20-1	TRBJ2-2	NA	11	TGCAGTGCTAGTGCAACCGGGGAGCTGTTTTTT	CSASATGELFF
NA	TRBV19	TRBJ2-3	TRBD1	15	TGTGCCAGTAGCTTCGGGGGACAGGAGATAGATACGCAGTATTTT	CASSFGGQEIDTQYF
NA	TRBV4-3	TRBJ2-1	NA	15	TGCGCCAGCAGCCAAGATAGCACTAGAATGAATGAGCAGTTCTTC	CASSQDSTRMNEQFF
NA	TRBV4-1	TRBJ2-2	TRBD2	16	TGCGCCAGCAGCCAAGTCATGGTAGCGGGAGCCGGGGAGCTGTTTTTT	CASSQVMVAGAGELFF
NA	TRBV5-8	TRBJ2-5	NA	15	TGTGCCAGCAGCTTGGCGTGGCGGGACCAAGAGACCCAGTACTTC	CASSLAWRDQETQYF
few	TRBV5-1	TRBJ2-3	TRBD2	15	TGCGCCAGCGCTCGTAGCGGGAGGGCCCCAGATACGCAGTATTTT	CASARSGRAPDTQYF
NA	TRBV5-1	TRBJ1-4	TRBD1	15	TGCGCCAGCAGCAAAACCGGGACAGGGGACGAAAAACTGTTTTTT	CASSKTGTGDEKLFF
NA	TRBV2	TRBJ1-2	NA	12	TGTGCCAGCAAGGGGAATGGTTATGGCTACACCTTC	CASKGNGYGYTF
NA	TRBV4-2	TRBJ1-2	NA	17	TGTGCCAGCAGCCAAGAATTTGCGGACACCTATAACTATGGCTACACCTTC	CASSQEFADTYNYGYTF
NA	TRBV30	TRBJ2-1	NA	14	TGTGCCTGGAATACGGGGAGCGCCTACAATGAGCAGTTCTTC	CAWNTGSAYNEQFF
once	TRBV28	TRBJ2-7	NA	11	TGTGTCGCCCGTCGAGGGATCGAGCAGTACTTC	CVARRGIEQYF
few	TRBV27	TRBJ2-7	TRBD2	17	TGTGCCAGCAGTCCCGGACTAGGGCCCTTCTCGCTCTACGAGCAGTACTTC	CASSPGLGPFSLYEQYF
NA	TRBV11-2	TRBJ2-7	NA	15	TGTGCCAGCAGCTTAGTAGGTAGCGGCCCCTACGAGCAGTACTTC	CASSLVGSGPYEQYF
few	TRBV6-5	TRBJ1-6	NA	15	TGTGCCAGCACCCTATTTGGACCAGCAAATTCACCCCTCCACTTT	CASTLFGPANSPLHF
NA	TRBV11-2	TRBJ2-1	NA	15	TGTGCCAGCAGCTTTTCACCCGGGACATCCAATGAGCAGTTCTTC	CASSFSPGTSNEQFF
NA	TRBV30	TRBJ1-2	NA	13	TGTGCCTGGACCCCTCAGAGCACGTATGGCTACACCTTC	CAWTPQSTYGYTF
NA	TRBV19	TRBJ1-1	NA	15	TGTGCCAGTAGTATAGCACAATTGGGGCTGGCTGAAGCTTTCTTT	CASSIAQLGLAEAFF
once	TRBV19	TRBJ2-3	TRBD2	18	TGTGCCAGTAGTGAAACCACGGGGGGGCGGGTAAGGGCAGATACGCAGTATTTT	CASSETTGGRVRADTQYF
NA	TRBV29-1	TRBJ1-1	NA	12	TGCAGCGTTGCCACAGGGCTCACTGAAGCTTTCTTT	CSVATGLTEAFF
NA	TRBV7-9	TRBJ2-7	NA	13	TGTGCCAGCAGCTTATCTGGCTCCTACGAGCAGTACTTC	CASSLSGSYEQYF
few	TRBV13	TRBJ2-5	NA	14	TGTGCCAGCAGCGCGTGGGGGTACCAAGAGACCCAGTACTTC	CASSAWGYQETQYF
NA	TRBV28	TRBJ1-5	NA	14	TGTGCCAGCAGTCTGGGGGGGGCTAATCAGCCCCAGCATTTT	CASSLGGANQPQHF
few	TRBV28	TRBJ1-2	NA	15	TGTGCCAGCAGTTTTGTTGACGGAACTAACTATGGCTACACCTTC	CASSFVDGTNYGYTF
NA	TRBV6-5	TRBJ2-2	TRBD2	16	TGTGCCAGCAGTTACTCGACAGCGGGAGTGGTCGGGGAGCTGTTTTTT	CASSYSTAGVVGELFF
NA	TRBV7-3	TRBJ2-3	NA	12	TGTGCCAGCAGCTCCAATCCAGATACGCAGTATTTT	CASSSNPDTQYF
NA	TRBV9	TRBJ1-2	TRBD1	16	TGTGCCAGCAGCTCCGGGACAGTCGGCAAAAACTATGGCTACACCTTC	CASSSGTVGKNYGYTF
NA	TRBV5-4	TRBJ2-2	TRBD2	17	TGTGCCAGCAGCGGGGGGGGACTAGCGGGAGGGGCCGGGGAGCTGTTTTTT	CASSGGGLAGGAGELFF
NA	TRBV15	TRBJ2-5	NA	14	TGTGCCACCAGCAGAGTACAGGAATGGGAGACCCAGTACTTC	CATSRVQEWETQYF
few	TRBV4-3	TRBJ1-1	NA	14	TGCGCCAGCAGCCAAGACAGGGGGAACACTGAAGCTTTCTTT	CASSQDRGNTEAFF
NA	TRBV19	TRBJ2-2	TRBD1	16	TGTGCCAGTAGTACGCGGGGACAGGGGGCGACCGGGGAGCTGTTTTTT	CASSTRGQGATGELFF
NA	TRBV11-1	TRBJ1-4	NA	16	TGTGCCAGCAGTCGGGACGGAAGGACCCGCTATGAAAAACTGTTTTTT	CASSRDGRTRYEKLFF
NA	TRBV6-1	TRBJ2-1	TRBD2	19	TGTGCCAGCAGTGAAGGAAGGCTAGCGGGCCGGAGCTCCTACAATGAGCAGTTCTTC	CASSEGRLAGRSSYNEQFF
NA	TRBV7-2	TRBJ1-6	NA	14	TGTGCCAGCAGCTTACAGGGTATAGATTCACCCCTCCACTTT	CASSLQGIDSPLHF
NA	TRBV11-2	TRBJ2-7	NA	12	TGTGCCAGCAGCTTTCGGTCCTACGAGCAGTACTTC	CASSFRSYEQYF
few	TRBV30	TRBJ1-1	NA	8	TGTGCCTGGAACGTAGCTTTCTTT	CAWNVAFF
NA	TRBV5-7	TRBJ1-5	NA	16	TGTGCCAGCAGCTTGGGCAAGGGGGGAAGCAATCAGCCCCAGCATTTT	CASSLGKGGSNQPQHF
NA	TRBV7-3	TRBJ2-2	NA	15	TGTGCCAGCAGCCCCAGGGGTCCGAACACCGGGGAGCTGTTTTTT	CASSPRGPNTGELFF
few	TRBV4-2	TRBJ1-1	NA	13	TGTGCCAGCAGCCGCGGGATGAACACTGAAGCTTTCTTT	CASSRGMNTEAFF
once	TRBV18	TRBJ2-3	NA	15	TGTGCCAGCTCACTCAATAGTCTAGGAATAGATACGCAGTATTTT	CASSLNSLGIDTQYF
NA	TRBV5-5	TRBJ1-2	NA	14	TGTGCCAGCAGCTTGGAGGGGGTTAACTATGGCTACACCTTC	CASSLEGVNYGYTF
NA	TRBV28	TRBJ2-7	TRBD2	14	TGTGCCAGCAGTGTCGGGACTAGCGGGAGCGAGCAGTACTTC	CASSVGTSGSEQYF
NA	TRBV11-2	TRBJ2-1	TRBD2	16	TGTGCCAGCAGCTTAGGTCGAGCGGGGGGTGTGGATGAGCAGTTCTTC	CASSLGRAGGVDEQFF
NA	TRBV7-9	TRBJ1-1	TRBD1	15	TGTGCCAGCAGCCGCAGGACAGGGACGAACACTGAAGCTTTCTTT	CASSRRTGTNTEAFF
NA	TRBV5-6	TRBJ2-1	TRBD2	16	TGTGCCAGCAGCTTCGGCAGCGGGGCGGATTACAATGAGCAGTTCTTC	CASSFGSGADYNEQFF
NA	TRBV25-1	TRBJ1-3	NA	18	TGTGCCAGCAGTGAATCCCATGGTAGACAGGCGGCAGGAAACACCATATATTTT	CASSESHGRQAAGNTIYF
NA	TRBV5-1	TRBJ1-4	NA	17	TGCGCCAGCAGCCTATTACCGGGGAGCCTATCGGGTGAAAAACTGTTTTTT	CASSLLPGSLSGEKLFF
NA	TRBV10-3	TRBJ1-6	NA	14	TGTGCCATCAGTGGACAGGAGGATTTTTCACCCCTCCACTTT	CAISGQEDFSPLHF
NA	TRBV6-6	TRBJ2-7	NA	15	TGTGCCAGCAGTTACGGCGGGGCTAGCTCCTACGAGCAGTACTTC	CASSYGGASSYEQYF
NA	TRBV5-6	TRBJ2-4	NA	15	TGTGCCAGCAGCTATAAGGGACTAGCCAAAAACATTCAGTACTTC	CASSYKGLAKNIQYF
NA	TRBV27	TRBJ1-2	NA	13	TGTGCCAGCAGTTTTGGCGGCAACTATGGCTACACCTTC	CASSFGGNYGYTF
NA	TRBV6-5	TRBJ1-1	NA	12	TGTGCCAGCAGTAGCACGGACACTGAAGCTTTCTTT	CASSSTDTEAFF
few	TRBV28	TRBJ1-1	NA	13	TGTGCCAGCACCTTGCGGGAGAACACTGAAGCTTTCTTT	CASTLRENTEAFF
NA	TRBV11-3	TRBJ2-1	NA	14	TGTGCCAGCAGCTTATTCGGGGACTACAATGAGCAGTTCTTC	CASSLFGDYNEQFF
NA	TRBV4-2	TRBJ2-7	TRBD2	14	TGTGCCAGCAGCCTCGGACTAGCGTCCTACGAGCAGTACTTC	CASSLGLASYEQYF
NA	TRBV7-2	TRBJ2-7	NA	13	TGTGCCAGCAGCGACGGCCCCTTTCACGAGCAGTACTTC	CASSDGPFHEQYF